The sequence of this TCR beta chain was determined in a study of T cell repertoires in cytomegalovirus infection (dated by TCRdb to about 2019). Background for the entire study: Alongside well-studied HLA-B-restricted epitopes, the peptide stimulations were aimed at recently identified HLA-C-restricted CMV epitopes, whose presentation resists viral immunomodulation. The HLA type of each donor mattered for the analysis, because public TCR beta signatures pointed to carriage of CMV infection along with the matching HLA type. Findings and caveats that apply to the study as a whole: In both this cohort and an independent roughly 350-donor cohort, the cumulative frequency of public TCR beta family members distinguished carriers of CMV infection plus the relevant HLA type. The ex vivo response was dominated by HLA-C-restricted CMV-specific TCR beta clonotypes, which also provided the single most frequent clonotype in two of eight donors.

Sequencing was performed on an Illumina HiSeq 1500. Using fastp trimming at Q25 and MiXCR clonotype assembly, TCRdb reanalyzed the public sequencing data and kept in-frame beta chains. CDR3 protein duplicates are merged, each entry listing the most common genes and DNA. This sample comprises roughly 990,000 distinct CDR3 sequences, 31% of them detected only once. 10% to 15% of the sample belongs to the ten largest clones. The germline V end is reduced by 6 bases and the J end by 0 bases; junction bases left unmatched: 21. Reading the germline V gene gives CDR1 SGHTA and CDR2 FQGNSA. The CDR3, cysteine through phenylalanine, is 21 amino acids long. Just the 63-base CDR3 DNA is kept, in frame starting at base 1. This clonotype was picked up many times. Its binding antigen is unknown. One base away there is no much larger clone; base qualities are not given. The sample's treatment or condition label is to be understood as: in vitro stimulation with specific CMV peptide epitopes to enrich CMV-specific T cells.

The input for sequencing was cultured CD8+ T cells from PBMCs, taken from culture after CMV antigen stimulation. The chain links TRBV7-2 with TRBJ2-2; the junction holds 8 bases that match TRBD2. This TCR derives from a human donor in good health (CMV status not recorded). Some clones in this sample may be carry-over from other donors' samples. Here the CDR3 is given as CASSFPAGGAGPGSNTGELFF. The bases are TGTGCCAGCAGTTTCCCGGCGGGGGGCGCCGGGCCTGGATCGAACACCGGGGAGCTGTTTTTT.